The next 3 T cell receptor beta chains were all read from a single sample in a study of cytomegalovirus exposure and HLA in healthy donors. PCR primers comprised 60 Vbeta and 13 Jbeta primers. Produced via immunoSEQ multiplex PCR; TCRdb's table is partial and in-frame only. The data show about 160,000 clones, with approximately 76% seen just once and roughly 1.4% held by the top ten. Sequenced input: PBMCs. The receptor source for this set is a man aged 55 to 69 in good health and CMV-seronegative.

This clone was seen a handful of times. The CDR3 region has the DNA TGTGCCAGCAGCTTAGCCCCGGATCAGCCCCAGCATTTT. Its translation: CASSLAPDQPQHF. The J gene is TRBJ1-5, the V gene TRBV7-3; D unclear. The ends were cut back, 2 bases at V and 5 bases at J, with 7 bases in the middle. CDR1 and CDR2 from the germline V gene are SGHTA and FQGTGA. The CDR3 is made up of 13 amino acids.

This chain links TRBV11-2 with TRBJ1-5; 9 positions agree with TRBD1. CDR3 size: 15 residues. Per the germline V gene, CDR1 is SGHAT and CDR2 is FQNNGV. V shed 5 bases and J 2 bases; nucleotides not matched to a gene: 4. The DNA for the CDR3 is TGTGCCAGCAGCCTGACAGGGGGAGGCAATCAGCCCCAGCATTTT. Translated: CASSLTGGGNQPQHF. The variable domain in full, completed from reference TRBV11-2 and TRBJ1-5, reads EAGVAQSPRYKIIEKRQSVAFWCNPISGHATLYWYQQILGQGPKLLIQFQNNGVVDDSQLPKDRFSAERLKGVDSTLKIQPAKLEDSAVYLCASSLTGGGNQPQHFGDGTRLSIL.

CDR3 sequence: CASSVEPITTNTEAFF. As DNA, the CDR3 is TGTGCCAGCAGCGTAGAACCAATAACTACGAACACTGAAGCTTTCTTT. This sequence joins TRBV9 and TRBJ1-1, with D unclear. From germline, CDR1 is SGDLS and CDR2 YYNGEE. V was pared by 0 bases and J by 1 base, with 13 bases between. The CDR3 loop spans 16 amino acids.